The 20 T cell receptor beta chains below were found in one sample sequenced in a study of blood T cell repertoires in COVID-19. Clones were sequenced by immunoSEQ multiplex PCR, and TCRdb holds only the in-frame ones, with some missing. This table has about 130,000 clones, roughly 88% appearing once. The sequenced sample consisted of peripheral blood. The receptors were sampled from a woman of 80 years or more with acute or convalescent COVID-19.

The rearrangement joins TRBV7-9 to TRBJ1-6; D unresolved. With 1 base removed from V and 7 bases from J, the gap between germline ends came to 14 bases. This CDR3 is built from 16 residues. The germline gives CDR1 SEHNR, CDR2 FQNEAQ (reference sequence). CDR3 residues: CASSLGRAGGNSPLHF. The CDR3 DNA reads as TGTGCCAGCAGCTTAGGTCGGGCGGGAGGCAATTCACCCCTCCACTTT.

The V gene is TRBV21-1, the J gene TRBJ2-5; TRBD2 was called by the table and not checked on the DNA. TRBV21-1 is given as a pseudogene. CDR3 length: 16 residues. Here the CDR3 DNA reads TGTGCCAGCAGCATTATACTAGCGGGAGGTCAAGAGACCCAGTACTTC. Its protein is CASSIILAGGQETQYF.

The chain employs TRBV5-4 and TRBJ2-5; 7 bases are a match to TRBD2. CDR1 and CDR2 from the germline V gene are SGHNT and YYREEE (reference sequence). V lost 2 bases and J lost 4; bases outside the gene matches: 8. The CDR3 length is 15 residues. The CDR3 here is CASSFRLAGRETQYF. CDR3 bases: TGTGCCAGCAGCTTCAGACTAGCCGGGCGAGAGACCCAGTACTTC.

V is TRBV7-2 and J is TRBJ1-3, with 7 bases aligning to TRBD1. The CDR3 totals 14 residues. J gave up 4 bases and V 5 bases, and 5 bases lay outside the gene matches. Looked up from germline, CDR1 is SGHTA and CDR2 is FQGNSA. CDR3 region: CASSNRGGGNTIYF. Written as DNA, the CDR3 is TGTGCCAGCAGCAACAGGGGTGGCGGAAACACCATATATTTT.

The CDR3: CASSPPADRNTEAFF. For the CDR3, the DNA is TGTGCCAGCAGCCCACCCGCGGACAGGAACACTGAAGCTTTCTTT. The chain couples TRBV5-5 to TRBJ1-1; perhaps TRBD1 as D (6 bases). CDR3 length: 15 amino acids. The ends were cut back, 4 bases at V and 1 base at J, with 14 bases in the middle. From germline, CDR1 is SGHKS and CDR2 YYEKEE (reference sequence). The full variable domain, completed using reference TRBV5-5 and TRBJ1-1, is DAGVTQSPTHLIKTRGQQVTLRCSPISGHKSVSWYQQVLGQGPQFIFQYYEKEERGRGNFPDRFSARQFPNYSSELNVNALLLGDSALYLCASSPPADRNTEAFFGQGTRLTVV.

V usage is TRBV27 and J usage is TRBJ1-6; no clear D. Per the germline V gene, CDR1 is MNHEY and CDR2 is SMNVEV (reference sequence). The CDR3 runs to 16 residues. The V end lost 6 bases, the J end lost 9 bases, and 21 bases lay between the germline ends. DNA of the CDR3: TGTGCCAGCAGCCCCTCGGGAGGCGCTTTTGGTTCACCCCTCCACTTT. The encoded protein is CASSPSGGAFGSPLHF.

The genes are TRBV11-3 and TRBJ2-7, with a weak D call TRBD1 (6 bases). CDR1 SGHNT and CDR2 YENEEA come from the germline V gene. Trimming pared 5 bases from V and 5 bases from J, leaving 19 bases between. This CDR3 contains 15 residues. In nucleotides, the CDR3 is TGTGCCAGCAGCCAAGGCAGGACAGCTCTGGACGAGCAGTACTTC. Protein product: CASSQGRTALDEQYF.

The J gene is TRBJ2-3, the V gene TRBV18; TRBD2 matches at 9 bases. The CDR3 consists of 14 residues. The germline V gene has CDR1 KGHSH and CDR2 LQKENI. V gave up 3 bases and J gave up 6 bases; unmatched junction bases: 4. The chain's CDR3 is CASSPALAGDTQYF. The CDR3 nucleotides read TGTGCCAGCTCACCTGCCCTAGCGGGGGATACGCAGTATTTT.

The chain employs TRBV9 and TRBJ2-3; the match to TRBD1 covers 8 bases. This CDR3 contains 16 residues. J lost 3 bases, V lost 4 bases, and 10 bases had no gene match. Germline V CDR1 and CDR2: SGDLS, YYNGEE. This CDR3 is CASSIRGNRGTDTQYF. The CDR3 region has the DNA TGTGCCAGCAGCATACGAGGTAACAGGGGGACAGATACGCAGTATTTT.

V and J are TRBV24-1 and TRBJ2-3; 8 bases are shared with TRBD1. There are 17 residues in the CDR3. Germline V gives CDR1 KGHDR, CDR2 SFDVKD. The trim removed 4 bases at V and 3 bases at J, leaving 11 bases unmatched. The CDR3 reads CATSDPTRQGPTDTQYF. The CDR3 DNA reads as TGTGCCACCAGTGACCCGACCCGACAGGGGCCTACAGATACGCAGTATTTT.

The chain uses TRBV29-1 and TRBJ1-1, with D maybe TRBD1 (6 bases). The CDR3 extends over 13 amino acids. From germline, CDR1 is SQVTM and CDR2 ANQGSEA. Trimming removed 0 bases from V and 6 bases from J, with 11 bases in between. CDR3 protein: CSVEESPGAEAFF. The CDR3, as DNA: TGCAGCGTTGAAGAATCCCCAGGGGCTGAAGCTTTCTTT.

CDR3 sequence: CASNRGRDNQPQHF. Here the CDR3 DNA reads TGTGCCAGTAACAGGGGGCGAGACAATCAGCCCCAGCATTTT. This sequence joins TRBV2 and TRBJ1-5, with 9 bases aligning to TRBD1. The germline CDR1 and CDR2 sequences are SNHLY and FYNNEI. The ends lost 9 bases at V and 3 bases at J; junction bases unmatched: 6. CDR3 size: 14 residues.

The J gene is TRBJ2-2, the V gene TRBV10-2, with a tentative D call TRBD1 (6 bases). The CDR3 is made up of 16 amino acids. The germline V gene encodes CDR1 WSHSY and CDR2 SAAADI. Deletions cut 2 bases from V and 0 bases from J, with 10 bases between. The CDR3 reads CASSEGGSTNTGELFF. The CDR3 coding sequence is TGCGCCAGCAGTGAGGGGGGCAGCACGAACACCGGGGAGCTGTTTTTT.

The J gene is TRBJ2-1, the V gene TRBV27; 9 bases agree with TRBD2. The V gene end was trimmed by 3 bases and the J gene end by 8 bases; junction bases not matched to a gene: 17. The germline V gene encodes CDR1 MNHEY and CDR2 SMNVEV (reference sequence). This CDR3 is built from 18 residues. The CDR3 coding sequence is TGTGCCAGCAGTTTTCTAGGATATAGCGGGAGAACTCCCCATGAGCAGTTCTTC. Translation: CASSFLGYSGRTPHEQFF.

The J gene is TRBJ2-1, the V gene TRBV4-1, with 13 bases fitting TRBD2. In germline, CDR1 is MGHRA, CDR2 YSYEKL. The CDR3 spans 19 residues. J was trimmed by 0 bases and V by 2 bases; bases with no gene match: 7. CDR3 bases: TGCGCCAGCAGCCAACCACCGGGACTAGCGGGACCCTCCTACAATGAGCAGTTCTTC. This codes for CASSQPPGLAGPSYNEQFF.

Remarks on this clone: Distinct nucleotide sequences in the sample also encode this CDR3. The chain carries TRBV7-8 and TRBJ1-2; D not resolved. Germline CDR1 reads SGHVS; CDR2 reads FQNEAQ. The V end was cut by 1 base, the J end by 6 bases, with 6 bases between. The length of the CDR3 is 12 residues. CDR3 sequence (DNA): TGTGCCAGCAGCTTAGGCGGCGATGGCTACACCTTC. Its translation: CASSLGGDGYTF.

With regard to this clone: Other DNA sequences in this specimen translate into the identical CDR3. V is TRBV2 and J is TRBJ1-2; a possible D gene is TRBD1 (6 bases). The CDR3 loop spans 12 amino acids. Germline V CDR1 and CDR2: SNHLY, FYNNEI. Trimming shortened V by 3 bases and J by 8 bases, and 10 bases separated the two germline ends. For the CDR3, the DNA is TGTGCCAGCAGTGACAGGGGTTACGGCTACACCTTC. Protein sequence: CASSDRGYGYTF.

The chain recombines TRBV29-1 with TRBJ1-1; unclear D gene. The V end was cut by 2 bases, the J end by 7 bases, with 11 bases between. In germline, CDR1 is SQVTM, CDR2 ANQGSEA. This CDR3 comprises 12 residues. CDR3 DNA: TGCAGCGTTGAAACTAAGGTTGGTGAAGCTTTCTTT. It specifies CSVETKVGEAFF. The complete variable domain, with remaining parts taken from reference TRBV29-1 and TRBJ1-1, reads SAVISQKPSRDICQRGTSLTIQCQVDSQVTMMFWYRQQPGQSLTLIATANQGSEATYESGFVIDKFPISRPNLTFSTLTVSNMSPEDSSIYLCSVETKVGEAFFGQGTRLTVV.

CDR3 loop: CASRDRAGTDTQYF. The CDR3 DNA sequence: TGCGCCAGCAGGGACAGGGCGGGCACAGATACGCAGTATTTT. The chain carries TRBV10-2 and TRBJ2-3; 8 bases align to TRBD1. The trim removed 6 bases at V and 1 base at J, leaving 3 bases unmatched. CDR3 size: 14 residues. In germline, CDR1 is WSHSY, CDR2 SAAADI.

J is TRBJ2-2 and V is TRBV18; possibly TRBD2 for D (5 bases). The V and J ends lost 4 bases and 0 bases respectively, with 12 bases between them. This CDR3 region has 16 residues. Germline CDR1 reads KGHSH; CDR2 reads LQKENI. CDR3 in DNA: TGTGCCAGCTCACGTATGCGGGCCGCGAACACCGGGGAGCTGTTTTTT. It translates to CASSRMRAANTGELFF.